This is a list of T cell receptor beta chains from one sample in a study of CD4+ T cells in melanoma. TCRdb keeps only in-frame clones here, not all; method: immunoSEQ multiplex PCR. Among some 110,000 clones listed, about 92% were seen once. The material sequenced was peripheral blood. The source is a human donor with melanoma. CDR3s leave out the opening cysteine and the closing phenylalanine or tryptophan. The order of the fields is V gene, J gene, CDR3 protein.

>TRBV27|TRBJ2-3
ASSSPRLAGSDTQY
>TRBV4-2|TRBJ2-1
ASSKAPSGPYNEQF
>TRBV5-1|TRBJ2-7
ASSLGPTYEQY
>TRBV9|TRBJ2-2
ASSVPPQGDTGELF
>TRBV4-1|TRBJ2-1
ASSPLGLSSYNEQF
>TRBV6-1|TRBJ2-5
ASSVSLAGDETQY
>TRBV25-1|TRBJ2-5
ASGGRGRETQY
>TRBV6-6|TRBJ2-2
ASSYSVAGGTGELF
>TRBV27|TRBJ2-2
ASSSRIYVNGYGELF
>TRBV27|TRBJ2-4
ASSSLQGGTKNIQY
>TRBV7-3|TRBJ2-1
ASSSGSSYNEQF
>TRBV5-5|TRBJ1-4
ASSLRPGGSNEKLF
>TRBV28|TRBJ1-2
ASSDNQGSLYGYT
>TRBV27|TRBJ1-2
ASSPGQGARGYT
>TRBV7-2|TRBJ2-1
ASSLGGDSYNEQF
>TRBV5-1|TRBJ1-1
ASSSNPVPNTEAF
>TRBV11-2|TRBJ1-3
ASSLIAGGGGNTIY
>TRBV7-3|TRBJ2-3
ASSLGTLTFISTDTQY
>TRBV9|TRBJ2-2
ASSVIRGGTDNTGELF
>TRBV10-3|TRBJ1-1
AISEAVLNTEAF
>TRBV27|TRBJ2-1
ASRLTSGRALENEQF
>TRBV5-5|TRBJ1-1
ASSPQLGSTEAF
>TRBV10-1|TRBJ2-7
ASSDSSGHRGEQY
>TRBV2|TRBJ1-1
ASSPGGDETEAF
>TRBV7-2|TRBJ1-3
ASSLEGSGNTIY
>TRBV28|TRBJ2-5
ASSLHRLQETQY
>TRBV18|TRBJ2-7
ASSPLASGNYEQY
>TRBV5-1|TRBJ2-7
ASRRGQAYEQY
>TRBV11-2|TRBJ1-1
ASSLEVRNTEAF
>TRBV5-1|TRBJ2-3
ARARTDTQY
>TRBV7-3|TRBJ2-7
ASSRGGEYEQY
>TRBV4-3|TRBJ2-5
ASSRQTGGAETQY
>TRBV7-6|TRBJ2-3
ASSLSGPSDTQY
>TRBV9|TRBJ2-5
ASSVVAGGGETQY
>TRBV4-1|TRBJ1-5
ASSQGTWGAALGQPQH
>TRBV7-2|TRBJ1-2
ASSLVENYGYT
>TRBV23-1|TRBJ2-7
ASSQTDRGRMYEQY
>TRBV19|TRBJ1-2
ASSMKQTNYGYT
>TRBV6-1|TRBJ1-4
ASSPFRGANEKLF
>TRBV5-4|TRBJ2-5
ASSLVQDKTQY
>TRBV4-3|TRBJ2-1
ASSQMTSGDYNEQF
>TRBV19|TRBJ2-7
ASSSGGGREPYEQY
>TRBV5-1|TRBJ1-6
ASSFGGTSIGSPLH
>TRBV19|TRBJ1-1
ASSILKIGHTEAF